This T cell receptor beta chain is drawn from a study of T cell responses to AZD1222 COVID-19 vaccine. General observations from the study: Regions 160-218 and 743-854 held dominance among vaccine-associated CD4 TCRs, which spanned spike. When two AZD1222 doses had been given, Spike-specific TCR breadth and depth rose. Close to half of spike-specific TCRs reportedly recognize unmutated variant regions.

Produced via immunoSEQ multiplex PCR; TCRdb's table is partial and in-frame only. Among fewer than 120,000 clones listed, approximately 85% were seen once. The CDR3 totals 15 residues. V shed 5 bases and J shed 2 bases, with 13 bases lying between them. Germline V gene sequence: CDR1 MNHEY, CDR2 SVGAGI. Details on this clone: Its target is unknown.

The TCR originated in an adult in good health. This chain uses TRBV6-5 with TRBJ1-5, with D possibly being TRBD1 (6 bases). This specimen was peripheral blood, taken on day 0 of AZD1222 vaccination. CDR3 in DNA: TGTGCCAGCAGTAAACAGGGAGGGGGCAATCAGCCCCAGCATTTT. Its protein product is CASSKQGGGNQPQHF.